The present T cell receptor beta chain was sequenced within a study of patients and donors after allogeneic stem cell transplantation. V gave up 4 bases and J gave up 3 bases; unmatched junction bases: 3. There are 13 residues in the CDR3. CDR1 and CDR2 (germline): MGHRA, YSYEKL. This clonotype has a count of ten or more. TCRdb processed the RT-PCR reads anew with MiXCR; each CDR3 protein has one entry. The data hold approximately 250,000 distinct CDR3 sequences, with roughly 14% observed a single time. Source material: blood, either unsorted or a sorted T cell fraction (not recorded which). This clonotype was obtained from a human donor who was either an allogeneic HSCT recipient or a stem cell or donor lymphocyte infusion donor (not recorded which). It is not recorded whose cells these are; they may come from a transplant donor. J is TRBJ2-7 and V is TRBV4-1; 7 positions agree with TRBD1. The CDR3 loop is CASSLGGRYEQYF. The CDR3 nucleotides read TGCGCCAGCAGCCTAGGGGGCCGCTACGAGCAGTACTTC.